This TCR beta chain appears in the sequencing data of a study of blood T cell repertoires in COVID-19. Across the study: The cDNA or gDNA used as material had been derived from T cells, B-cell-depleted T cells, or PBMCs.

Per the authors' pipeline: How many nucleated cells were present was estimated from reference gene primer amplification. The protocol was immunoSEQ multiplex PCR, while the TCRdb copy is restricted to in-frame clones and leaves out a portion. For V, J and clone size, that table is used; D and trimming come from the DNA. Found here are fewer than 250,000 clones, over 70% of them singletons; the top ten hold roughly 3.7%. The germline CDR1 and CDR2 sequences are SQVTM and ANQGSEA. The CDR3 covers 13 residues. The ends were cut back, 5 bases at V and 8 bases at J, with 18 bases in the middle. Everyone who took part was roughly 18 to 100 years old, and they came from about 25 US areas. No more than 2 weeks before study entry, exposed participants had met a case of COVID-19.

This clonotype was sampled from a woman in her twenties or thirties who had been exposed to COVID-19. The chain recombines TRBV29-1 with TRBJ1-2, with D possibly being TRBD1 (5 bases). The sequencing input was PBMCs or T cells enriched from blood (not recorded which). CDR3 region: CSVPSTEREGYTF. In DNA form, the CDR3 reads TGCAGCGTTCCTTCGACAGAAAGGGAAGGCTACACCTTC.